The 31 T cell receptor beta chains below were found in one sample sequenced in a study of type 1 regulatory T cells. Their target antigens are unknown. TCRdb reprocessed the reads with MiXCR, giving one entry per CDR3 protein. The table has about 68,000 distinct CDR3 sequences, about three fifths seen once. The sequenced material came from cultured T cells, either the whole culture or a sorted T cell fraction (not recorded which). Subset defined: Tr1-enriched cell product generated in vitro against host alloantigens. The source of these receptors is a human donor in good health.

In regard to this clonotype: At one end, the junction sequence differs from germline, possibly due to a read error. The CDR3 DNA sequence: TGTGCCAGCAGTCCTGTCGGGGAAAACAATCAGCTCCAGCATTTT. Protein sequence: CASSPVGENNQLQHF. The chain joins TRBV6-6 to TRBJ1-5; no reliable D call. CDR3 length equals 15 residues. CDR1 and CDR2 (germline): MNHNY, SVGAGI (reference sequence).

The J gene is TRBJ1-5, the V gene TRBV19; D gene unclear. CDR1 LNHDA and CDR2 SQIVND come from the germline V gene (reference sequence). The CDR3 runs to 17 residues. Trimming stripped 0 bases from V and 1 base from J, with 13 bases between. The CDR3 region is CASSIDRWAASNQPQHF. The CDR3 nucleotides read TGTGCCAGTAGTATAGATCGGTGGGCAGCCAGCAATCAGCCCCAGCATTTT.

J is TRBJ2-5 and V is TRBV15; tentatively, D is TRBD1 (5 bases). The V gene's germline CDR1 is LNHNV and CDR2 YYDKDF (reference sequence). Trimming shortened V by 0 bases and J by 5 bases, and 13 bases separated the two germline ends. CDR3 length equals 15 residues. Here the CDR3 reads CATSRELQGEETQYF. CDR3 nucleotide sequence: TGTGCCACCAGCAGAGAGCTGCAGGGTGAGGAGACCCAGTACTTC.

As to this clonotype: At one boundary the junction diverges from the germline segment, which might be a read error. This sequence joins TRBV7-9 and TRBJ1-2; TRBD1 might be the D (6 bases). The CDR3 runs to 11 residues. Germline V CDR1 and CDR2: SEHNR, FQNEAQ (reference sequence). The CDR3 nucleotides are TGCGCGGTTCAGGGGTTTGATGGCTACACCTTC. Its translation: CAVQGFDGYTF.

This clonotype was observed a few times. This chain joins TRBV7-2 and TRBJ2-6; D unresolved. Trimming shortened V by 1 base and J by 1 base, and 8 bases separated the two germline ends. The CDR3 contains 16 residues. CDR1 and CDR2 (germline): SGHTA, FQGNSA. The CDR3 here is CASSLDSSSGANVLTF. In nucleotides, the CDR3 is TGTGCCAGCAGCTTAGACAGCTCATCTGGGGCCAACGTCCTGACTTTC.

The V and J genes are TRBV20-1 and TRBJ2-7, with 10 bases that match TRBD2. The J segment lost 3 bases and the V segment lost 6 bases, leaving 8 bases of the junction unmatched. The CDR3 spans 14 residues. Germline CDR1 reads DFQATT; CDR2 reads SNEGSKA (reference sequence). Written as DNA, the CDR3 is TGCAGTGCGGGGGGGAGGACTAGCGGCTACGAGCAGTACTTC. Translated: CSAGGRTSGYEQYF.

V gene TRBV5-1 combines with J gene TRBJ2-5; D unresolved. V dropped 4 bases and J dropped 5 bases, with 12 bases sitting between them. Germline V CDR1 and CDR2: SGHRS, YFSETQ. The CDR3 consists of 13 residues. The CDR3 loop reads CASSEAGGETQYF. In DNA, the CDR3 is TGCGCCAGCAGCGAGGCCGGTGGGGAGACCCAGTACTTC. The full variable domain, with the rest looked up from reference TRBV5-1 and TRBJ2-5, is KAGVTQTPRYLIKTRGQQVTLSCSPISGHRSVSWYQQTPGQGLQFLFEYFSETQRNKGNFPGRFSGRQFSNSRSEMNVSTLELGDSALYLCASSEAGGETQYFGPGTRLLVL.

This clonotype turned up a few times. CDR3 coding DNA: TGTGCCAGCAGCGTAGGGGAAGCGGGAGGCCGAAGCTCCTACAATGAGCAGTTCTTC. Translating it yields CASSVGEAGGRSSYNEQFF. The chain joins TRBV9 to TRBJ2-1; 9 nucleotides match TRBD2. CDR3 length: 19 amino acids. Germline-derived CDR1 and CDR2 are SGDLS and YYNGEE. The V segment lost 0 bases and the J segment 0 bases; nucleotides outside the gene matches: 10. The whole variable domain, remainder taken from reference TRBV9 and TRBJ2-1, is DSGVTQTPKHLITATGQRVTLRCSPRSGDLSVYWYQQSLDQGLQFLIQYYNGEERAKGNILERFSAQQFPDLHSELNLSSLELGDSALYFCASSVGEAGGRSSYNEQFFGPGTRLTVL.

The J gene is TRBJ2-4, the V gene TRBV7-8, with D unresolved. The germline V gene has CDR1 SGHVS and CDR2 FQNEAQ. The CDR3 is made up of 17 amino acids. V was clipped by 1 base and J by 3 bases, with 16 bases between them. The CDR3 loop is CASSLGKERSNKNIQYF. In nucleotides, the CDR3 is TGTGCCAGCAGCTTAGGGAAGGAGCGCAGTAACAAAAACATTCAGTACTTC.

The chain has TRBV6-2 or TRBV6-3 and TRBJ1-5, with D uncertain. This CDR3 has 14 amino acids. CDR1 is MNHEY and CDR2 is SVGEGT in the germline V gene. V was clipped by 6 bases and J by 2 bases, with 11 bases between them. This chain's CDR3 is CASRSALRNQPQHF. CDR3 bases: TGTGCCAGCAGGTCGGCACTTCGCAATCAGCCCCAGCATTTT.

This clonotype has a handful of counts. V gene TRBV20-1 combines with J gene TRBJ2-5, with TRBD2 identical over 9 bases. This CDR3 spans 16 amino acids. With V trimmed by 3 bases and J by 5 bases, 13 bases remained unmatched. Germline lookup yields CDR1 DFQATT and CDR2 SNEGSKA (reference sequence). The chain's CDR3 is CSASGDSGRTGETQYF. The CDR3 nucleotides read TGCAGTGCTAGTGGAGACAGCGGGAGGACCGGGGAGACCCAGTACTTC.

The chain employs TRBV18 and TRBJ2-5, with D hard to call. Germline values: CDR1 KGHSH, CDR2 LQKENI. V dropped 5 bases and J dropped 3 bases, with 10 bases sitting between them. CDR3 size: 13 residues. In nucleotides, the CDR3 is TGTGCCAGCTCAGTCTTATCGGAAGAGACCCAGTACTTC. Translation: CASSVLSEETQYF.

This chain uses TRBV7-2 with TRBJ2-1; 8 nucleotides line up with TRBD2. J gave up 12 bases and V 7 bases, and 17 bases lay outside the gene matches. The CDR3 consists of 15 residues. Germline CDR1 SGHTA, CDR2 FQGNSA. This CDR3 is CASNLGGGTGRGQFF. The CDR3 DNA follows: TGTGCCAGCAACCTCGGGGGCGGCACCGGGAGGGGGCAGTTCTTC.

By proportion, this clonotype is medium-sized. The CDR3 DNA follows: TGTGCCAGCAGCTTATCCCGGGAGAGCACAGATACGCAGTATTTT. It specifies CASSLSRESTDTQYF. The rearrangement joins TRBV7-2 to TRBJ2-3; D is possibly TRBD2 (6 bases). V lost 2 bases to trimming and J lost 0 bases, with 9 bases between them. Germline V gene sequence: CDR1 SGHTA, CDR2 FQGNSA. The CDR3 runs 15 residues.

The rearrangement links TRBV18 to TRBJ2-7, with 9 bases fitting TRBD2. This CDR3 has 17 amino acids. With V trimmed by 2 bases and J by 3 bases, 11 bases remained unmatched. Germline-derived CDR1 and CDR2 are KGHSH and LQKENI. This chain's CDR3 is CASSPKAGGPALYEQYF. CDR3 DNA sequence: TGTGCCAGCTCACCAAAGGCGGGGGGGCCAGCCCTCTACGAGCAGTACTTC.

The V call is TRBV6-5, the J call TRBJ1-1, with D tentatively TRBD1 (6 bases). Germline lookup yields CDR1 MNHEY and CDR2 SVGAGI. The CDR3 is 14 amino acids. V lost 1 base, J lost 3 bases, and 9 bases lay in between. The DNA of the CDR3 is TGTGCCAGCAGTTACTTGGGGGGCGACACTGAAGCTTTCTTT. Protein sequence: CASSYLGGDTEAFF.

This clonotype has more than one count but fewer than ten. The rearrangement joins TRBV27 to TRBJ2-1; 8 positions agree with TRBD2. Germline V gene data show CDR1 as MNHEY and CDR2 as SMNVEV (reference sequence). The CDR3 is 17 residues long. After removal of 4 bases from V and 7 bases from J, the junction contained 15 bases not matched to a gene. CDR3 coding DNA: TGTGCCAGCAGTTCCCCCCTTCTCGGGAGGGCCTTTAATGAGCAGTTCTTC. This gives the protein CASSSPLLGRAFNEQFF.

The chain recombines TRBV12-3 or TRBV12-4 with TRBJ2-1; D is perhaps TRBD2 (6 bases). The length of the CDR3 is 14 residues. Trimming shortened V by 7 bases and J by 4 bases, and 14 bases separated the two germline ends. The CDR3 DNA reads as TGTGCCAGCACAGACCTGGCGGGATACAATGAGCAGTTCTTC. Protein sequence: CASTDLAGYNEQFF.

The chain recombines TRBV27 with TRBJ1-1; the match to TRBD1 covers 8 bases. CDR1 and CDR2 (germline): MNHEY, SMNVEV (reference sequence). The CDR3 is 13 residues long. After removal of 4 bases from V and 5 bases from J, the junction contained 3 bases not matched to a gene. CDR3 sequence reads: CASSWTGSTEAFF. DNA for the CDR3: TGTGCCAGCAGTTGGACAGGGTCGACTGAAGCTTTCTTT.

The chain has TRBV6-1 and TRBJ2-2; no firm D call. The CDR3 consists of 14 residues. Germline CDR1 and CDR2: MNHNS and SASEGT. V shed 7 bases and J shed 7 bases, with 16 bases lying between them. CDR3 in DNA: TGTGCCAGCACCTTCGACGGCTCGATCGGGGAGCTGTTTTTT. It yields the protein CASTFDGSIGELFF.

The genes are TRBV7-2 and TRBJ2-5; TRBD1 is a possible D gene (6 bases). The CDR3 loop spans 14 amino acids. Trimming stripped 1 base from V and 6 bases from J, with 12 bases between. CDR1 and CDR2 from the germline V gene are SGHTA and FQGNSA. The CDR3 sequence is CASSLGQATKTQYF. CDR3 nucleotide sequence: TGTGCCAGCAGCTTAGGACAGGCGACGAAGACCCAGTACTTC.

The CDR3 spells CSARKPGTDTQYF. In DNA, the CDR3 is TGCAGTGCTAGGAAGCCAGGCACAGATACGCAGTATTTT. J is TRBJ2-3 and V is TRBV20-1; unclear D gene. CDR3 size: 13 residues. Trimming left V 3 bases short and J 1 base short, with 8 bases between. Germline loops: CDR1 DFQATT, CDR2 SNEGSKA (reference sequence).

In its sample, this clonotype was seen a few times. The chain recombines TRBV24-1 with TRBJ1-5; tentatively, D is TRBD1 (6 bases). Germline V CDR1 and CDR2: KGHDR, SFDVKD. The CDR3 length is 15 residues. V dropped 3 bases and J dropped 7 bases, with 15 bases sitting between them. CDR3 coding DNA: TGTGCCACCAGTGATGGGGGGGCCCGCGGGCAGCCCCAGCATTTT. Its translation: CATSDGGARGQPQHF.

The V call is TRBV7-2, the J call TRBJ2-2, with D possibly TRBD2 on 6 matching bases. There are 14 residues in the CDR3. The V end lost 4 bases, the J end lost 6 bases, and 12 bases lay between the germline ends. CDR1 and CDR2 (germline): SGHTA, FQGNSA. CDR3: CASSSGLPPGELFF. The CDR3 nucleotides are TGTGCCAGCAGCTCCGGACTACCCCCCGGGGAGCTGTTTTTT.

The chain couples TRBV12-3 or TRBV12-4 to TRBJ2-3; no clear D. The CDR3 runs 13 residues. Trimming cost V 6 bases and J 2 bases, with 9 bases left between them. This CDR3 reads CASRPAVTDTQYF. The CDR3 nucleotides read TGTGCCAGCAGACCCGCGGTCACAGATACGCAGTATTTT.

In this sample, this clonotype turned up a few times. This chain uses TRBV6-5 with TRBJ2-5; possibly TRBD1 or TRBD2 for D (5 bases each). Germline assignment: CDR1 MNHEY and CDR2 SVGAGI. Trimming took 0 bases from V and 6 from J, leaving 20 bases between them. CDR3 length: 17 amino acids. DNA for the CDR3: TGTGCCAGCAGTTACTCGGGGCCGGGGATGGGTTTGCAGACCCAGTACTTC. It specifies CASSYSGPGMGLQTQYF.

The V and J genes are TRBV11-2 and TRBJ2-7, with 7 bases lining up with TRBD1. CDR1 and CDR2 (germline): SGHAT, FQNNGV. Trimming at V came to 4 bases and at J to 3 bases, leaving 12 bases not matched to a gene. CDR3 size: 16 residues. The CDR3 coding sequence is TGTGCCAGCAGCTCTTACCGGGACAGCCTTTACTACGAGCAGTACTTC. Protein product: CASSSYRDSLYYEQYF.

A few counts support this clonotype. V and J are TRBV2 and TRBJ2-7, with a weak D call TRBD2 (5 bases). Deletions cut 4 bases from V and 6 bases from J, with 19 bases between. The CDR3 spans 15 residues. CDR1 is SNHLY and CDR2 is FYNNEI in the germline V gene. The CDR3 spells CASSVGLATVSEQYF. In nucleotides, the CDR3 is TGTGCCAGCAGTGTCGGGCTAGCCACAGTGAGCGAGCAGTACTTC.

The CDR3 protein is CASSPARAGAYEQFF. Written as DNA, the CDR3 is TGTGCCAGCTCCCCCGCGAGGGCGGGAGCTTATGAGCAGTTCTTC. The chain joins TRBV18 to TRBJ2-1; 7 bases are a match to TRBD2. CDR1 and CDR2 from the germline V gene are KGHSH and LQKENI. CDR3 length: 15 amino acids. Germline trimming cut 6 bases from V and 8 bases from J; bases unmatched to any gene: 13.

This clonotype was found many times. This rearrangement joins TRBV28 to TRBJ2-7; D unclear. V was shortened by 6 bases and J by 2 bases, with 11 bases between the two germline ends. The CDR3 runs 13 residues. From germline, CDR1 is MDHEN and CDR2 SYDVKM. The CDR3 spells CASSPRIPYEQYF. The CDR3, as DNA: TGTGCCAGCAGCCCCAGGATCCCCTACGAGCAGTACTTC.

The chain employs TRBV2 and TRBJ1-2, with TRBD1 identical over 7 bases. The ends lost 6 bases at V and 8 bases at J; junction bases unmatched: 12. CDR1 SNHLY and CDR2 FYNNEI come from the germline V gene. This CDR3 is built from 14 residues. CDR3 sequence reads: CASSAPGGGYGYTF. In nucleotides, the CDR3 is TGTGCCAGCAGCGCACCAGGGGGGGGTTACGGCTACACCTTC. Together with reference TRBV2 and TRBJ1-2, the CDR3 gives the full variable domain: EPEVTQTPSHQVTQMGQEVILRCVPISNHLYFYWYRQILGQKVEFLVSFYNNEISEKSEIFDDQFSVERPDGSNFTLKIRSTKLEDSAMYFCASSAPGGGYGYTFGSGTRLTVV.